Below, one T cell receptor beta chain is given with its context. The antigen remains unidentified. From the graft tissue, intraepithelial and lamina propria lymphocytes were released through processing. Assay used: immunoSEQ multiplex PCR; TCRdb lists only in-frame clones, some missing. Here the sample spans just under 30,000 clones, about four fifths being singletons. This specimen comes from a study of graft-versus-host responses after intestinal transplantation. On the study more broadly: The recipients all started with anti-thymocyte globulin induction and then took tacrolimus and steroids for approximately 3 years. Whole-study results and caveats: Early post-transplant HvG declines were associated with peak circulating GvH clone levels.

This sequence was found in a human patient who received an intestinal transplant, so some T cells may come from the graft donor. Source: ileum tissue, taken 98 days after intestinal transplantation.

This CDR3 is CASSLSVSGANVLTF. CDR3 coding DNA: TGTGCCAGCAGCTTATCAGTCTCTGGGGCCAACGTCCTGACTTTC. The chain employs TRBV7-2 and TRBJ2-6; no clear D gene. Trimming pared 2 bases from V and 0 bases from J, leaving 5 bases between. The length of the CDR3 is 15 residues. Germline V gene lookup returns CDR1 SGHTA and CDR2 FQGNSA.